A selection of T cell receptor beta chains follows, all from one sample in a study of blood T cell repertoires in COVID-19. Using immunoSEQ multiplex PCR, the repertoire was profiled, and TCRdb retains in-frame clones only, with some absent. The repertoire holds 350,000 to 450,000 clones, with approximately 90% as singletons. Material for sequencing was PBMCs or T cells enriched from blood (not recorded which). These receptor sequences come from a woman aged 40 to 49 who had been exposed to COVID-19. Each CDR3 is given with its conserved first and last residue. The D gene is left open where the match is weak. Not all rows give a size; the values are once, few, many and, for expanded clones, a class.

CASSLPSYEQYF	TGTGCCAGCAGCTTACCTTCCTACGAGCAGTACTTC	-	-	TRBJ2-7	12	TRBV11-3
CASSKKDRLSTDTQYF	TGCGCCAGCAGCAAGAAGGACAGGTTGAGCACAGATACGCAGTATTTT	TRBD1	-	TRBJ2-3	16	TRBV5-1
CASLPTPGWTTEAFF	TGTGCCAGCTTACCAACTCCAGGGTGGACCACTGAAGCTTTCTTT	-	-	TRBJ1-1	15	TRBV16
CASSQDRGSYNEQFF	TGTGCCAGTAGCCAAGACAGGGGGTCGTACAATGAGCAGTTCTTC	TRBD1	-	TRBJ2-1	15	TRBV19
CSVSNSPGNSPLHF	TGCAGCGTATCAAATTCCCCGGGGAATTCACCCCTCCACTTT	-	-	TRBJ1-6	14	TRBV29-1
CASSLTGQPRYQPQHF	TGTGCCAGTAGTTTAACGGGACAACCAAGGTATCAGCCCCAGCATTTT	-	-	TRBJ1-5	16	TRBV19
CASSPYTGITSSGNTIYF	TGTGCCAGCTCACCGTATACAGGAATAACCAGCTCTGGAAACACCATATATTTT	-	-	TRBJ1-3	18	TRBV18
CASSLGQGRYGYTF	TGTGCCAGCAGCTTAGGCCAGGGCCGATATGGCTACACCTTC	-	-	TRBJ1-2	14	TRBV7-2
CASSQALSGTGYTEAFF	TGTGCCAGCAGCCAAGCCCTTTCCGGGACAGGGTACACTGAAGCTTTCTTT	TRBD1	-	TRBJ1-1	17	TRBV3-1/TRBV3-2
CASSDPGLANEKLFF	TGCGCCAGCAGTGACCCCGGGTTGGCTAATGAAAAACTGTTTTTT	-	-	TRBJ1-4	15	TRBV10-2
CASTLGTGGEYGYTF	TGTGCCAGCACCCTCGGGACAGGGGGTGAGTATGGCTACACCTTC	TRBD1	-	TRBJ1-2	15	TRBV13
CATSDISGINEQFF	TGTGCCACCAGTGATATAAGCGGGATCAATGAGCAGTTCTTC	TRBD2	once	TRBJ2-1	14	TRBV24-1
CASSLVAGGGYTF	TGTGCCAGCAGCTTAGTGGCAGGGGGAGGCTACACCTTC	TRBD1	-	TRBJ1-2	13	TRBV13
CASSILPGEARQFF	TGTGCCAGTAGTATACTTCCGGGAGAAGCCCGGCAGTTCTTC	-	-	TRBJ2-1	14	TRBV19
CASSLSHTRDKPYEQYF	TGCGCCAGCAGCTTGTCTCACACCCGGGACAAGCCGTACGAGCAGTACTTC	-	-	TRBJ2-7	17	TRBV5-1
CASSDVYGYTF	TGCGCCAGCAGTGACGTCTATGGCTACACCTTC	-	once	TRBJ1-2	11	TRBV10-1
CASSSTRISFEKLFF	TGTGCCAGCAGCAGTACGCGGATTTCTTTTGAAAAACTGTTTTTT	-	-	TRBJ1-4	15	TRBV7-9
CASSRGFGGYTF	TGTGCCAGCAGTAGAGGTTTCGGTGGCTACACCTTC	-	-	TRBJ1-2	12	TRBV27
CASSYDRGRNEQFF	TGTGCCAGCAGCTACGACAGGGGTAGAAATGAGCAGTTCTTC	TRBD1	-	TRBJ2-1	14	TRBV5-4
CASSVLPPRLNQPQHF	TGTGCCAGCAGTGTCTTGCCCCCGAGGCTCAATCAGCCCCAGCATTTT	-	-	TRBJ1-5	16	TRBV2
CASSLRQVANNEQFF	TGTGCCAGTAGCCTAAGACAGGTAGCTAACAATGAGCAGTTCTTC	-	-	TRBJ2-1	15	TRBV19
CASSYLSNEQFF	TGTGCCAGCAGTTACCTATCCAATGAGCAGTTCTTC	-	-	TRBJ2-1	12	TRBV28
CASSDLPGQFYGYTF	TGTGCCAGCAGTGATCTCCCGGGACAGTTCTATGGCTACACCTTC	TRBD1	-	TRBJ1-2	15	TRBV6-1
CASKPFNSGSLTGELFF	TGCGCCAGCAAACCCTTCAATAGCGGGAGTTTAACCGGGGAGCTGTTTTTT	TRBD2	-	TRBJ2-2	17	TRBV5-1
CASSTTGLSGNTIYF	TGTGCCAGCAGCACGACAGGACTCTCTGGAAACACCATATATTTT	-	-	TRBJ1-3	15	TRBV5-6
CATSDRGQGRETQYF	TGTGCCACCAGTGATCGGGGACAGGGAAGGGAGACCCAGTACTTC	TRBD1	-	TRBJ2-5	15	TRBV24-1
CASSLRLNTEAFF	TGTGCCAGCAGCTTACGGTTGAACACTGAAGCTTTCTTT	-	-	TRBJ1-1	13	TRBV7-8
CASSLISGNTEAFF	TGCGCCAGCAGCTTGATTAGTGGGAACACTGAAGCTTTCTTT	-	-	TRBJ1-1	14	TRBV5-1
CASSLQGEGNTIYF	TGTGCCAGCAGCCTACAGGGTGAGGGGAACACCATATATTTT	-	-	TRBJ1-3	14	TRBV7-9
CASSRSTGEEEKLFF	TGTGCCAGCTCTCGTTCGACAGGGGAGGAAGAAAAACTGTTTTTT	TRBD1	-	TRBJ1-4	15	TRBV18
CASSLVAGGGTGELFF	TGCGCCAGCAGCTTGGTGGCAGGGGGCGGAACCGGGGAGCTGTTTTTT	TRBD1	-	TRBJ2-2	16	TRBV5-1
CAWTRDQGGYTF	TGTGCCTGGACCAGAGACCAGGGTGGCTACACCTTC	-	-	TRBJ1-2	12	TRBV30
CAWSDGQTNYGYTF	TGTGCCTGGAGTGATGGACAGACTAACTATGGCTACACCTTC	-	-	TRBJ1-2	14	TRBV30
CASSLGHLYEQYF	TGTGCCAGCAGTTTAGGACACCTATACGAGCAGTACTTC	-	-	TRBJ2-7	13	TRBV12-3/TRBV12-4